This T cell receptor (beta chain) was identified in a study of TIL therapy for anti-PD-1-resistant metastatic lung cancer. Study information: Tumors carried a median 1.5 non-synonymous mutations per megabase. General observations from the study: This highly selected cohort may not generalize to typical lung cancer patients.

Time point in this sample: pre-treatment sample, taken before nivolumab and TIL therapy. Adults with stage 4 NSCLC were enrolled in a phase I trial. The libraries were made with immunoSEQ v3. Each library reached roughly 1.9 million read pairs, or about 5-6.5 million at deep level. Assay: immunoSEQ multiplex PCR; the TCRdb copy retains only in-frame clones and omits some. The sample includes about 19,000 clones, 75% to 80% of them seen just once. The sample holds a few counts of this clone. Its antigen is not identified. The TCR sequence derives from a person aged 25-79 years with non-small cell lung cancer. Material: blood, obtained at baseline.

The CDR3: CASSEETGHYNEQFF. DNA for the CDR3: TGTGCCAGCAGTGAAGAAACCGGACACTACAATGAGCAGTTCTTC. This chain links TRBV6-1 with TRBJ2-1, with a possible D match to TRBD1 (5 bases). This CDR3 region has 15 residues. CDR1 and CDR2 (germline): MNHNS, SASEGT. The germline V and J ends were trimmed by 1 base and 3 bases, with 10 bases remaining between them.